These T cell receptor beta chains were read from a single sample in a study of T cell responses to AZD1222 COVID-19 vaccine. Assay used: immunoSEQ multiplex PCR; TCRdb lists only in-frame clones, some missing. The sample includes 150,000 to 200,000 clones, under 95% seen only once; the top ten take less than 1.3%. The sample was peripheral blood, taken 28 days after the second AZD1222 dose. The origin of the receptors is an adult who received the AZD1222 COVID-19 vaccine. Both conserved end residues are trimmed from each CDR3.

J	V	CDR3
TRBJ2-3	TRBV19	ASSTPGQGGDTQY
TRBJ1-6	TRBV30	AWSVLGQDNSPLH
TRBJ1-5	TRBV9	ASSVDMDQPQH
TRBJ1-1	TRBV9	ASSETGGKGTEAF
TRBJ1-1	TRBV2	ASRIQGINTEAF
TRBJ2-2	TRBV9	ASSGMIAANTGELF
TRBJ1-6	TRBV27	ASSFTGVHSPLH
TRBJ1-2	TRBV4-1	ASSHPNRGLSGYT
TRBJ1-2	TRBV25-1	ASSEYGTGDFGYT
TRBJ1-4	TRBV11-2	ASSLTGWANEKLF
TRBJ1-4	TRBV9	ASSVEGGTNEKLF
TRBJ2-7	TRBV30	AWSVRGEQY
TRBJ2-3	TRBV13	ASSLGSFGRDTQY
TRBJ1-2	TRBV5-4	ASSAPGTGYGYT
TRBJ2-5	TRBV4-2	ASSQLPAGGSGETQY
TRBJ1-2	TRBV10-1	ASSESIGQGFDGYT
TRBJ2-5	TRBV7-9	ASSLTVQETQY
TRBJ1-2	TRBV2	ASSEGTNYGYT